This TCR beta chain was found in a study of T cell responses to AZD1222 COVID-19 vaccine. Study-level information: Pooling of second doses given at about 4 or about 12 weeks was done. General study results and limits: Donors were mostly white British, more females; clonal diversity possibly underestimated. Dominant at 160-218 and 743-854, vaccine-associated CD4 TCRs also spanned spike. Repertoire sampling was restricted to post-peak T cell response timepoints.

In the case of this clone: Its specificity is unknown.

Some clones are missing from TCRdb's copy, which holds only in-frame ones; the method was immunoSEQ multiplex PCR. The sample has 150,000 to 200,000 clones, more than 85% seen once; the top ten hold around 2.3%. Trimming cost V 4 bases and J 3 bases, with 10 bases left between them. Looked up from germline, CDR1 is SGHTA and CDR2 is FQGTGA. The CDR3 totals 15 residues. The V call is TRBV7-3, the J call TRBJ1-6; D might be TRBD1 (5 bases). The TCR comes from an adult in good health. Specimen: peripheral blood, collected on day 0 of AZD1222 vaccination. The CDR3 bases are TGTGCCAGCAGCTCAAGGGGAGGCTATAATTCACCCCTCCACTTT. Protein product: CASSSRGGYNSPLHF. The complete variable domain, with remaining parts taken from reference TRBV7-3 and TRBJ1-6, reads GAGVSQTPSNKVTEKGKYVELRCDPISGHTALYWYRQSLGQGPEFLIYFQGTGAADDSGLPNDRFFAVRPEGSVSTLKIQRTERGDSAVYLCASSSRGGYNSPLHFGNGTRLTVT.